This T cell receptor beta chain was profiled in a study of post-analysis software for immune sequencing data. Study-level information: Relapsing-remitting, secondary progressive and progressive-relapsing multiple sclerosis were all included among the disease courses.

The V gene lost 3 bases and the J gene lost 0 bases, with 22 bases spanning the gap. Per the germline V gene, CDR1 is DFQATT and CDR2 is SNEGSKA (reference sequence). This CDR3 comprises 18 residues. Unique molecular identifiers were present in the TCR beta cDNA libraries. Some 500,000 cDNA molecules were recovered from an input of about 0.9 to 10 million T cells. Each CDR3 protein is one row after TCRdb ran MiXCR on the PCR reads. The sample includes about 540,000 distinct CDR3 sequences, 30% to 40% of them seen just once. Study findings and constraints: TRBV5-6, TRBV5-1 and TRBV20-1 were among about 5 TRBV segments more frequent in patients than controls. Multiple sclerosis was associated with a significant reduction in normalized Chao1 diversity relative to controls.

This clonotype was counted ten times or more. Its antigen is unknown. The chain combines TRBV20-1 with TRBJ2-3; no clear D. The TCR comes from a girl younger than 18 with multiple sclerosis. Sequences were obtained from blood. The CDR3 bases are TGCAGTGCTAGGAGCCACGGGCAACCTAGGATAAGCACAGATACGCAGTATTTT. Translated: CSARSHGQPRISTDTQYF.